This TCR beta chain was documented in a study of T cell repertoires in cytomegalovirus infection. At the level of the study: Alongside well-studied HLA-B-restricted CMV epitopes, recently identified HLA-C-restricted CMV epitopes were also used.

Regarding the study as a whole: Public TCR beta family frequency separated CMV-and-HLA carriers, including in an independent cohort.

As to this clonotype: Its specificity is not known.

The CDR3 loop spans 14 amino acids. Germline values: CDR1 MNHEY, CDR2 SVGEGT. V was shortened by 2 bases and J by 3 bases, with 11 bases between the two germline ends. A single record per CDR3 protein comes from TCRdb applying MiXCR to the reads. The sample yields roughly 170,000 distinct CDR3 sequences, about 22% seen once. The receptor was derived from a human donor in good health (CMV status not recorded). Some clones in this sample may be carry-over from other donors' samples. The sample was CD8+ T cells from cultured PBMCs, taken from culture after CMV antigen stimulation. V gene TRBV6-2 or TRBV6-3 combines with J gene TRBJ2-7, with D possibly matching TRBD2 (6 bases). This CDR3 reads CASSYRRGVYEQYF. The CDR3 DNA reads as TGTGCCAGCAGTTACCGGCGGGGTGTCTACGAGCAGTACTTC.